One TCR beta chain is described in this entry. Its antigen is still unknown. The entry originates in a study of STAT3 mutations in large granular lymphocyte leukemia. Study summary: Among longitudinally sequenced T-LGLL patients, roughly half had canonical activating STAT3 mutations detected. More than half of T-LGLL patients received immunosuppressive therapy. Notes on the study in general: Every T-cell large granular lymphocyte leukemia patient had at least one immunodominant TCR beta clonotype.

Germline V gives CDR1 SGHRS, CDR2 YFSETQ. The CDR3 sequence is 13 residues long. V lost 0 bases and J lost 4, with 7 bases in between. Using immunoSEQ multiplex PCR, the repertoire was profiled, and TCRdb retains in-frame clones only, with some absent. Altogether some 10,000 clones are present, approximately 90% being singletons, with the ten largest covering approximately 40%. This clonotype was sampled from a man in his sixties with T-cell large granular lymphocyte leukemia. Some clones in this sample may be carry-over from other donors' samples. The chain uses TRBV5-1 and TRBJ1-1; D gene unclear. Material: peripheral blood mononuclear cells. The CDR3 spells CASSLDPRTEAFF. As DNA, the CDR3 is TGCGCCAGCAGCTTGGATCCGCGCACTGAAGCTTTCTTT.